The following is a TCR beta chain sequence with its context. Its specificity is not known. Sequencing used immunoSEQ multiplex PCR; TCRdb keeps in-frame clones, though not all of them. The data show roughly 69,000 clones, 95% to 96% seen once. The sequenced cases were selected for having the highest brain T cell transcript signatures. Before surgery, patients took at least one anti-epileptic drug. This sample was taken from a study of brain T cells in children with intractable seizures. CDR3 length: 14 residues. The V gene's germline CDR1 is MNHEY and CDR2 SMNVEV (reference sequence). With V trimmed by 5 bases and J by 0 bases, 3 bases remained unmatched. The study, taken as a whole, reports: Viral specificity was inferred only from CDR3 similarity; HCMV serostatus was unknown. Pre-surgery blood may have been undersampled, hiding some clones.

The TCR comes from a boy younger than two with focal cortical dysplasia and intractable seizures. The chain uses TRBV27 and TRBJ2-7; 8 bases fit TRBD2. This specimen consisted of peripheral blood, obtained at surgery. The CDR3 DNA sequence: TGTGCCAGCAGTACCGGACTAGCCTCCTACGAGCAGTACTTC. Encoded protein: CASSTGLASYEQYF.